A single sample gave rise to the 25 T cell receptor beta chains below, sequenced in a study of T cell repertoires in cytomegalovirus infection. One entry per CDR3 protein results from TCRdb running MiXCR on the reads. This sample yields some 300,000 distinct CDR3 sequences, of which roughly an eighth are seen a single time; around 8.8% belongs to the top ten. Sample: PBMCs. Every receptor here comes from a human donor in good health (CMV status not recorded). Some clones in this sample may be carry-over from other donors' samples.

This clonotype was counted at least ten times. The CDR3 loop reads CASGLLPSGRASTDTQYF. The CDR3, as DNA: TGTGCTAGTGGTTTGTTACCCAGCGGGAGGGCTAGCACAGATACGCAGTATTTT. V is TRBV12-5 and J is TRBJ2-3, with 10 positions matching TRBD2. There are 18 residues in the CDR3. CDR1 and CDR2 from the germline V gene are LGHNT and FRNRAP. Germline trimming cut 2 bases from V and 0 bases from J; bases unmatched to any gene: 8.

The gene calls are TRBV6-4 and TRBJ2-2; 8 positions agree with TRBD2. J was trimmed by 6 bases and V by 5 bases; bases with no gene match: 5. Germline CDR1 and CDR2: MRHNA and SNTAGT. The CDR3 covers 14 residues. The chain's CDR3 is CASSPGGPPGELFF. Here the CDR3 DNA reads TGTGCCAGCAGTCCGGGAGGGCCCCCCGGGGAGCTGTTTTTT.

This sequence joins TRBV5-6 and TRBJ2-3; tentatively, D is TRBD2 (7 bases). Germline values: CDR1 SGHDT, CDR2 YYEEEE. This CDR3 is 14 amino acids long. V was clipped by 5 bases and J by 1 base, with 11 bases between them. The CDR3, as DNA: TGTGCCAGCAGTCGCGGGGGCCGCACAGATACGCAGTATTTT. Translating gives CASSRGGRTDTQYF.

This clonotype was seen a handful of times. The rearrangement uses TRBV5-1 and TRBJ1-1; no clear D gene. Trimming removed 4 bases at V and 0 bases at J, with 16 bases between. Germline V gives CDR1 SGHRS, CDR2 YFSETQ. The CDR3 spans 16 residues. The CDR3 is CASSPDGRVLNTEAFF. CDR3 DNA sequence: TGCGCCAGCAGCCCGGACGGGAGGGTTCTGAACACTGAAGCTTTCTTT.

A few counts support this clonotype. The J gene is TRBJ2-1, the V gene TRBV4-2; 12 bases line up with TRBD2. Trimming took 4 bases from V and 7 from J; bases not matched to a gene: 5. CDR1 is LGHNA, CDR2 YNFKEQ, per germline. The CDR3 is made up of 15 amino acids. DNA for the CDR3: TGTGCCAGCAGCCTGACTAGCGGGAGCAAAAATGAGCAGTTCTTC. It encodes CASSLTSGSKNEQFF.

This clonotype was counted between two and nine times. The DNA for the CDR3 is TGTGCCAGCAGTGACGGCGGGGGGGCGACAGATACGCAGTATTTT. Its protein product is CASSDGGGATDTQYF. The chain recombines TRBV6-4 with TRBJ2-3; 9 nucleotides line up with TRBD2. After removal of 2 bases from V and 3 bases from J, the junction contained 3 bases not matched to a gene. From germline, CDR1 is MRHNA and CDR2 SNTAGT. The CDR3 covers 15 residues.

The rearrangement links TRBV5-1 to TRBJ1-5; D call uncertain. Germline V gene sequence: CDR1 SGHRS, CDR2 YFSETQ. The CDR3 runs to 15 residues. With 0 bases removed from V and 4 bases from J, the gap between germline ends came to 11 bases. The CDR3 protein is CASSLEGGRNQPQHF. CDR3 sequence (DNA): TGCGCCAGCAGCTTGGAGGGAGGGCGTAATCAGCCCCAGCATTTT.

The V and J genes are TRBV7-9 and TRBJ2-6; D is undetermined. This CDR3 is 19 amino acids long. The germline CDR1 and CDR2 sequences are SEHNR and FQNEAQ (reference sequence). The V end lost 1 base, the J end lost 1 base, and 17 bases lay between the germline ends. This CDR3 reads CASSLGWQAPISGANVLTF. The CDR3 DNA reads as TGTGCCAGCAGCTTAGGATGGCAGGCCCCTATATCTGGGGCCAACGTCCTGACTTTC.

This clonotype was seen repeatedly, ten times or more. The CDR3 loop is CASSLQGSPYNEQFF. The CDR3 nucleotides read TGTGCCAGCAGTTTACAGGGCTCGCCCTACAATGAGCAGTTCTTC. This sequence joins TRBV7-3 and TRBJ2-1; a possible D gene is TRBD1 (6 bases). Trimming removed 6 bases from V and 2 bases from J, with 14 bases in between. The CDR3 is made up of 15 amino acids. Germline V gene lookup returns CDR1 SGHTA and CDR2 FQGTGA.

This clonotype was seen repeatedly, ten times or more. CDR3 protein: CASSPAGLNTEAFF. The CDR3, as DNA: TGTGCCAGTAGTCCGGCAGGGCTGAACACTGAAGCTTTCTTT. The rearrangement joins TRBV19 to TRBJ1-1; possible D gene TRBD1, 5 bases. The CDR3 is made up of 14 amino acids. The germline gives CDR1 LNHDA, CDR2 SQIVND (reference sequence). V gave up 5 bases and J gave up 0 bases, with 10 bases separating them.

This clonotype was seen many times. The chain is built from TRBV7-2 and TRBJ2-7; 7 nucleotides align to TRBD1. The V segment lost 5 bases and the J segment 3 bases; nucleotides outside the gene matches: 10. The length of the CDR3 is 15 residues. The germline V gene encodes CDR1 SGHTA and CDR2 FQGNSA. In DNA, the CDR3 is TGTGCCAGCAGCCGCGACAGGGTCAGAAGCTACGAGCAGTACTTC. It yields the protein CASSRDRVRSYEQYF.

This clonotype has a count of ten or more. The rearrangement links TRBV7-8 to TRBJ2-5; possible D gene TRBD1, 5 bases. Trimming removed 2 bases from V and 4 bases from J, with 14 bases in between. Germline values: CDR1 SGHVS, CDR2 FQNEAQ. The CDR3 contains 15 residues. The DNA of the CDR3 is TGTGCCAGCAGCTTAAGAGGCGCTGGGGCAGAGACCCAGTACTTC. It is translated as CASSLRGAGAETQYF.

This clonotype was recorded many times. The chain is built from TRBV6-2 or TRBV6-3 and TRBJ2-7; 7 bases agree with TRBD2. Germline V CDR1 and CDR2: MNHEY, SVGEGT. This CDR3 is built from 14 residues. V lost 5 bases to trimming and J lost 4 bases; unmatched junction nucleotides: 8. This CDR3 reads CASSTFMGGYEQYF. The CDR3 DNA sequence: TGTGCCAGCAGTACCTTCATGGGGGGGTACGAGCAGTACTTC.

This clonotype was found many times. The V and J genes are TRBV6-5 and TRBJ2-7; tentatively, D is TRBD1 (6 bases). CDR3 length: 14 amino acids. Germline CDR1 is MNHEY and CDR2 is SVGAGI. V was trimmed by 8 bases and J by 3 bases, leaving 17 bases between them. Here the CDR3 reads CASGLRDNRYEQYF. As DNA, the CDR3 is TGTGCCAGCGGCCTCCGGGACAACCGCTACGAGCAGTACTTC.

This clonotype was observed many times. The chain's CDR3 is CASSTRARGTDTQYF. The CDR3 nucleotides are TGTGCCAGCAGCACACGCGCTAGGGGCACAGATACGCAGTATTTT. V and J are TRBV7-8 and TRBJ2-3; D not certain. Trimming removed 5 bases from V and 1 base from J, with 13 bases in between. The CDR3 is made up of 15 amino acids. Germline assignment: CDR1 SGHVS and CDR2 FQNEAQ.

In its sample, this clonotype was seen a few times. The gene calls are TRBV28 and TRBJ2-7; a possible D gene is TRBD1 (5 bases). This CDR3 comprises 16 residues. The V end was cut by 0 bases, the J end by 4 bases, with 16 bases between. Germline V gene lookup returns CDR1 MDHEN and CDR2 SYDVKM. CDR3 region: CASSLWEGAPDYEQYF. The CDR3 coding sequence is TGTGCCAGCAGTTTATGGGAAGGGGCCCCCGATTACGAGCAGTACTTC.

This clonotype was seen at least ten times. The chain couples TRBV2 to TRBJ1-2, with 8 bases matching TRBD1. V lost 6 bases to trimming and J lost 6 bases; unmatched junction nucleotides: 6. Germline values: CDR1 SNHLY, CDR2 FYNNEI. CDR3 length equals 13 residues. CDR3 region: CASRRQTGDGYTF. DNA for the CDR3: TGTGCCAGCAGGCGTCAGACAGGGGATGGCTACACCTTC. The full variable domain, in which reference TRBV2 and TRBJ1-2 provide the parts outside the CDR3, is EPEVTQTPSHQVTQMGQEVILRCVPISNHLYFYWYRQILGQKVEFLVSFYNNEISEKSEIFDDQFSVERPDGSNFTLKIRSTKLEDSAMYFCASRRQTGDGYTFGSGTRLTVV.

Ten or more counts support this clonotype. CDR3 nucleotides: TGTGCCAGCAGCTTTCGGGGACGGAACTCCTACGAGCAGTACTTC. Protein: CASSFRGRNSYEQYF. This chain uses TRBV5-8 with TRBJ2-7, with D perhaps TRBD1 or TRBD2 (5 bases each). The CDR3 extends over 15 amino acids. Germline-derived CDR1 and CDR2 are SGHTS and YDEGEE. Trimming removed 2 bases from V and 0 bases from J, with 12 bases in between.

The chain uses TRBV5-6 and TRBJ2-3; 9 nucleotides agree with TRBD2. V gave up 0 bases and J gave up 6 bases; unmatched junction bases: 8. Germline CDR1 is SGHDT and CDR2 is YYEEEE. This CDR3 spans 16 amino acids. For the CDR3, the DNA is TGTGCCAGCAGCTTGGCGGTTAGCGGGAGAGTCGATACGCAGTATTTT. Protein product: CASSLAVSGRVDTQYF.

In the case of this clonotype: A junction boundary mismatches the germline segment, possibly from a read error. This sequence joins TRBV5-3 and TRBJ2-1; D is uncertain. TRBV5-3 is identified as an open reading frame with a role that is uncertain. The CDR3 totals 18 residues. The CDR3 DNA follows: TGTGCCAGCAGCTTGGATTGGGGTCCCCCAAGCTCCTACAATGAGCAGTTCTTC. Translating it yields CASSLDWGPPSSYNEQFF.

The chain links TRBV25-1 to TRBJ1-5; the D is unclear. Germline CDR1 reads MGHDK; CDR2 reads SYGVNS. There are 17 residues in the CDR3. Trimming pared 3 bases from V and 5 bases from J, leaving 20 bases between. The CDR3 loop is CASSEDRPGWFDQPQHF. The DNA for the CDR3 is TGTGCCAGCAGTGAGGACCGCCCCGGTTGGTTCGATCAGCCCCAGCATTTT.

The CDR3 DNA sequence: TGTGCCAGCACGTGGGCTAGCGGTGCGGATACGCAGTATTTT. This encodes CASTWASGADTQYF. The chain carries TRBV6-1 and TRBJ2-3; 7 bases are a match to TRBD2. CDR1 is MNHNS and CDR2 is SASEGT in the germline V gene. V lost 7 bases to trimming and J lost 6 bases; unmatched junction nucleotides: 10. The CDR3 is made up of 14 amino acids.

In this sample, this clonotype turned up a few times. The chain links TRBV6-2 or TRBV6-3 to TRBJ2-1; tentatively, D is TRBD1 or TRBD2 (5 bases each). This CDR3 contains 13 residues. V lost 5 bases and J lost 9, with 14 bases in between. CDR1 MNHEY and CDR2 SVGEGT come from the germline V gene. CDR3 DNA: TGTGCCAGCAGTCCCGGGGCCCCCCCTGAGCAGTTCTTC. This sequence encodes CASSPGAPPEQFF.

This sequence joins TRBV12-5 and TRBJ1-1; no definite D call. The germline V gene encodes CDR1 LGHNT and CDR2 FRNRAP. The CDR3 has 13 amino acids. With 5 bases removed from V and 4 bases from J, the gap between germline ends came to 11 bases. The CDR3 nucleotides are TGTGCTAGTGGTCCCTCGGGGAGCACTGAAGCTTTCTTT. Encoded protein: CASGPSGSTEAFF. Combining the CDR3 with reference TRBV12-5 and TRBJ1-1 gives the whole variable domain DARVTQTPRHKVTEMGQEVTMRCQPILGHNTVFWYRQTMMQGLELLAYFRNRAPLDDSGMPKDRFSAEMPDATLATLKIQPSEPRDSAVYFCASGPSGSTEAFFGQGTRLTVV.

The CDR3 nucleotides read TGTGCCAGCATCACGACTAGTGGCAATGAGCAGTTCTTC. It codes for CASITTSGNEQFF. This rearrangement joins TRBV27 to TRBJ2-1; possible D gene TRBD2, 6 bases. Germline CDR1 reads MNHEY; CDR2 reads SMNVEV (reference sequence). This CDR3 spans 13 amino acids. V was shortened by 7 bases and J by 6 bases, with 13 bases between the two germline ends.